Described below is a single T cell receptor beta chain sequence and its context. These data originate in a study of blood T cell repertoires in COVID-19. Study details: T cells, B-cell-depleted T cells, or PBMCs provided the cDNA or gDNA that served as material.

CDR3 length: 16 residues. In germline, CDR1 is LNHDA, CDR2 SQIVND (reference sequence). Trimming left V 8 bases short and J 4 bases short, with 21 bases between. Clones were sequenced by immunoSEQ multiplex PCR, and TCRdb holds only the in-frame ones, with some missing. In the table there are about 94,000 clones, roughly 80% of which are singletons. The chain carries TRBV19 and TRBJ1-5, with D unclear. The sequenced sample consisted of peripheral blood. The origin of this receptor is a human donor in a cohort sampled during active COVID-19. CDR3 sequence reads: CASSSLPGYANQPQHF. CDR3 nucleotides: TGTGCCAGTTCCTCCTTACCGGGTTACGCGAATCAGCCCCAGCATTTT.